A selection of T cell receptor beta chains follows, all from one sample in a study of T cell repertoires in cytomegalovirus infection. TCRdb recomputed calls from the reads with MiXCR, one row per CDR3 protein. The table shows some 680,000 distinct CDR3 sequences, with about a third occurring only once. Sequenced input: PBMCs. Receptor source: a human donor in good health (CMV status not recorded). Some clones in this sample may be carry-over from other donors' samples. CDR3s include the opening cysteine and the closing phenylalanine or tryptophan. Each record gives: CDR3 protein, CDR3 DNA, V gene, clone size, J gene, D gene. D genes are given only for firm matches. Clone size, where shown, is once, few, many, or a class for clones that have expanded.

CDR3aa: CVSSPGKRGGRGNQPQHF
CDR3nt: TGTGTCAGCAGCCCCGGGAAGAGGGGTGGTCGGGGCAATCAGCCCCAGCATTTT
v_gene: TRBV6-4
abundance: .
j_gene: TRBJ1-5
d_gene: .

CDR3aa: CSSNRAGGASNQPQHF
CDR3nt: TGCAGTTCCAATCGGGCAGGGGGCGCGAGCAATCAGCCCCAGCATTTT
v_gene: TRBV20-1
abundance: .
j_gene: TRBJ1-5
d_gene: TRBD1

CDR3aa: CASSDRGPGANVLTF
CDR3nt: TGTGCCAGCAGTGACAGGGGGCCCGGGGCCAACGTCCTGACTTTC
v_gene: TRBV28
abundance: .
j_gene: TRBJ2-6
d_gene: TRBD1

CDR3aa: CASSLWRGGRGDTQYF
CDR3nt: TGCGCCAGCAGCTTGTGGCGCGGGGGCAGGGGGGATACGCAGTATTTT
v_gene: TRBV5-1
abundance: .
j_gene: TRBJ2-3
d_gene: .

CDR3aa: CSARRADSYNSPLHF
CDR3nt: TGCAGTGCTAGACGGGCGGACTCCTATAATTCACCCCTCCACTTT
v_gene: TRBV20-1
abundance: .
j_gene: TRBJ1-6
d_gene: .

CDR3aa: CASSILGGSVTSTDTQYF
CDR3nt: TGTGCCAGTAGTATTCTCGGCGGGAGCGTCACTAGCACAGATACGCAGTATTTT
v_gene: TRBV19
abundance: few
j_gene: TRBJ2-3
d_gene: TRBD2

CDR3aa: CATSDSLSGKTAYNEQFF
CDR3nt: TGTGCCACCAGTGATTCCCTTTCGGGGAAGACTGCCTACAATGAGCAGTTCTTC
v_gene: TRBV24-1
abundance: .
j_gene: TRBJ2-1
d_gene: .

CDR3aa: CASMGGYSYEQYF
CDR3nt: TGTGCCAGCATGGGGGGTTACTCCTACGAGCAGTACTTC
v_gene: TRBV6-1
abundance: .
j_gene: TRBJ2-7
d_gene: .

CDR3aa: CSAPFTSGTDEQYF
CDR3nt: TGCAGTGCTCCCTTTACTAGCGGGACGGACGAGCAGTACTTC
v_gene: TRBV20-1
abundance: .
j_gene: TRBJ2-7
d_gene: TRBD2

CDR3aa: CASSMGAGGYEQYF
CDR3nt: TGTGCCAGTAGTATGGGAGCAGGGGGCTACGAGCAGTACTTC
v_gene: TRBV19
abundance: few
j_gene: TRBJ2-7
d_gene: TRBD1

CDR3aa: CATSSRFSGASYTEAFF
CDR3nt: TGTGCCACCAGCAGCCGTTTTTCGGGGGCGTCCTACACTGAAGCTTTCTTT
v_gene: TRBV15
abundance: .
j_gene: TRBJ1-1
d_gene: .

CDR3aa: CASSERDRGPLYTEAFF
CDR3nt: TGTGCCAGCAGTGAACGGGACAGGGGGCCTTTGTACACTGAAGCTTTCTTT
v_gene: TRBV6-1
abundance: .
j_gene: TRBJ1-1
d_gene: TRBD1

CDR3aa: CSAEPGTGVNEQFF
CDR3nt: TGCAGCGCTGAGCCCGGGACAGGGGTCAATGAGCAGTTCTTC
v_gene: TRBV20-1
abundance: once
j_gene: TRBJ2-1
d_gene: TRBD1

CDR3aa: CASSLGPASGIYEQYF
CDR3nt: TGTGCCAGCAGCTTAGGTCCGGCTAGCGGGATTTATGAGCAGTACTTC
v_gene: TRBV7-2
abundance: many
j_gene: TRBJ2-7
d_gene: TRBD2

CDR3aa: CASSPGQGWEQFF
CDR3nt: TGTGCCAGCAGCCCCGGACAGGGCTGGGAGCAGTTCTTC
v_gene: TRBV12-3/TRBV12-4
abundance: .
j_gene: TRBJ2-1
d_gene: TRBD1

CDR3aa: CASSPKHRDSSPLHF
CDR3nt: TGTGCCAGCAGCCCAAAACACAGAGATAGTTCACCCCTCCACTTT
v_gene: TRBV3-1
abundance: .
j_gene: TRBJ1-6
d_gene: .

CDR3aa: CASSLAVGRAYEQYF
CDR3nt: TGTGCCAGCAGCTTAGCCGTAGGTCGGGCCTACGAGCAGTACTTC
v_gene: TRBV7-6
abundance: many
j_gene: TRBJ2-7
d_gene: .

CDR3aa: CASSSYGSGELFF
CDR3nt: TGTGCCAGCAGCTCCTACGGCTCCGGGGAGCTGTTTTTT
v_gene: TRBV7-8
abundance: few
j_gene: TRBJ2-2
d_gene: .

CDR3aa: CASSVTKMNTEAFF
CDR3nt: TGTGCCAGCAGCGTAACAAAGATGAACACTGAAGCTTTCTTT
v_gene: TRBV9
abundance: .
j_gene: TRBJ1-1
d_gene: .

CDR3aa: CASSDSASLGITDTQYF
CDR3nt: TGTGCCAGCAGTGACTCGGCCTCCCTTGGGATTACAGATACGCAGTATTTT
v_gene: TRBV6-4
abundance: .
j_gene: TRBJ2-3
d_gene: .

CDR3aa: CASSQYTGTGNTEAFF
CDR3nt: TGTGCCAGCAGCCAGTACACCGGGACAGGGAACACTGAAGCTTTCTTT
v_gene: TRBV3-1
abundance: .
j_gene: TRBJ1-1
d_gene: TRBD1

CDR3aa: CAWWDRESNYGYTF
CDR3nt: TGTGCCTGGTGGGACAGGGAAAGTAACTATGGCTACACCTTC
v_gene: TRBV30
abundance: .
j_gene: TRBJ1-2
d_gene: TRBD1

CDR3aa: CASSRISDHEQYF
CDR3nt: TGTGCCAGCAGCCGGATCTCCGACCACGAGCAGTACTTC
v_gene: TRBV7-4
abundance: few
j_gene: TRBJ2-7
d_gene: .

CDR3aa: CASSPGSGTGELFF
CDR3nt: TGTGCCAGCAGCCCGGGGAGTGGCACCGGGGAGCTGTTTTTT
v_gene: TRBV3-1
abundance: .
j_gene: TRBJ2-2
d_gene: .

CDR3aa: CASSPIRSNTIYF
CDR3nt: TGTGCCAGTAGTCCGATTCGTTCGAACACCATATATTTT
v_gene: TRBV19
abundance: .
j_gene: TRBJ1-3
d_gene: .

CDR3aa: CASSQELDREPYNSPLHF
CDR3nt: TGCGCCAGCAGCCAAGAATTGGACAGGGAACCCTATAATTCACCCCTCCACTTT
v_gene: TRBV4-1
abundance: .
j_gene: TRBJ1-6
d_gene: TRBD1

CDR3aa: CASQEGDRAFRETQYF
CDR3nt: TGTGCCTCACAGGAGGGAGACAGGGCCTTTAGAGAGACCCAGTACTTC
v_gene: TRBV7-9
abundance: few
j_gene: TRBJ2-5
d_gene: .

CDR3aa: CASSSGGTGRKYSNQPQHF
CDR3nt: TGTGCCAGCAGCTCTGGGGGGACAGGGCGAAAGTATAGCAATCAGCCCCAGCATTTT
v_gene: TRBV7-8
abundance: .
j_gene: TRBJ1-5
d_gene: TRBD1

CDR3aa: CASSLQETQYF
CDR3nt: TGTGCCAGCAGCCTCCAAGAGACCCAGTACTTC
v_gene: TRBV12-3/TRBV12-4
abundance: many
j_gene: TRBJ2-5
d_gene: .

CDR3aa: CASRRGTAEIEQYF
CDR3nt: TGTGCCAGCCGCCGAGGGACAGCCGAGATAGAGCAGTACTTC
v_gene: TRBV6-8
abundance: .
j_gene: TRBJ2-7
d_gene: TRBD1

CDR3aa: CASRPSGTKGYTF
CDR3nt: TGTGCCAGCAGGCCTTCCGGGACAAAGGGCTACACCTTC
v_gene: TRBV2
abundance: few
j_gene: TRBJ1-2
d_gene: .

CDR3aa: CASSLQGQDRFSNQPQHF
CDR3nt: TGTGCCAGCAGCTTACAGGGACAGGACCGCTTTAGCAATCAGCCCCAGCATTTT
v_gene: TRBV7-8
abundance: .
j_gene: TRBJ1-5
d_gene: TRBD1

CDR3aa: CASSHEEESYEQYF
CDR3nt: TGTGCCAGCAGCCACGAGGAGGAGAGCTACGAGCAGTACTTC
v_gene: TRBV6-5
abundance: .
j_gene: TRBJ2-7
d_gene: .

CDR3aa: CASSLVGQESTGELFF
CDR3nt: TGTGCCAGCAGCTTAGTGGGACAGGAGAGCACCGGGGAGCTGTTTTTT
v_gene: TRBV7-8
abundance: few
j_gene: TRBJ2-2
d_gene: TRBD1

CDR3aa: CASSEDWGDQETQYF
CDR3nt: TGTGCCAGCAGTGAAGATTGGGGGGACCAAGAGACCCAGTACTTC
v_gene: TRBV2
abundance: .
j_gene: TRBJ2-5
d_gene: .

CDR3aa: CASRRTGIVIYGYTF
CDR3nt: TGTGCCAGCAGACGGACAGGGATAGTCATCTATGGCTACACCTTC
v_gene: TRBV28
abundance: .
j_gene: TRBJ1-2
d_gene: TRBD1

CDR3aa: CSVDLNWNQETQYF
CDR3nt: TGCAGCGTTGACTTAAACTGGAACCAAGAGACCCAGTACTTC
v_gene: TRBV29-1
abundance: once
j_gene: TRBJ2-5
d_gene: .

CDR3aa: CSAWMTHPTYGYTF
CDR3nt: TGCAGTGCTTGGATGACCCACCCTACCTATGGCTACACCTTC
v_gene: TRBV20-1
abundance: .
j_gene: TRBJ1-2
d_gene: .

CDR3aa: CSARDPGDRFPEKLFF
CDR3nt: TGCAGTGCTAGAGACCCTGGGGACAGGTTTCCTGAAAAACTGTTTTTT
v_gene: TRBV20-1
abundance: .
j_gene: TRBJ1-4
d_gene: TRBD1

CDR3aa: CASTQRGQQNTEAFF
CDR3nt: TGTGCCAGCACCCAGCGGGGTCAGCAGAACACTGAAGCTTTCTTT
v_gene: TRBV6-1
abundance: few
j_gene: TRBJ1-1
d_gene: .

CDR3aa: CATSDPLGGSGANVLTF
CDR3nt: TGTGCCACCAGTGATCCGTTAGGGGGCTCTGGGGCCAACGTCCTGACTTTC
v_gene: TRBV24-1
abundance: few
j_gene: TRBJ2-6
d_gene: .

CDR3aa: CASSFVSYSNQPQHF
CDR3nt: TGTGCCAGCAGTTTCGTCAGTTATAGCAATCAGCCCCAGCATTTT
v_gene: TRBV28
abundance: few
j_gene: TRBJ1-5
d_gene: .

CDR3aa: CASSVTQGVGGSGYTF
CDR3nt: TGTGCCAGCAGTGTTACTCAGGGTGTCGGTGGATCTGGCTACACCTTC
v_gene: TRBV28
abundance: .
j_gene: TRBJ1-2
d_gene: .

CDR3aa: CASSIKTPSALHF
CDR3nt: TGTGCCAGCAGTATAAAGACTCCCTCGGCCCTCCACTTT
v_gene: TRBV28
abundance: .
j_gene: TRBJ1-6
d_gene: .

CDR3aa: CASSIGYSRNSYEQYF
CDR3nt: TGTGCCAGTAGTATAGGTTACTCTCGAAATTCCTACGAGCAGTACTTC
v_gene: TRBV19
abundance: few
j_gene: TRBJ2-7
d_gene: .

CDR3aa: CASSVDLRDRGQPQHF
CDR3nt: TGTGCCAGCAGCGTAGACCTGAGGGACAGGGGACAGCCCCAGCATTTT
v_gene: TRBV7-2
abundance: .
j_gene: TRBJ1-5
d_gene: TRBD1

CDR3aa: CASSLGPGHTEAFF
CDR3nt: TGTGCCAGCAGCTTGGGCCCTGGGCACACTGAAGCTTTCTTT
v_gene: TRBV7-2
abundance: many
j_gene: TRBJ1-1
d_gene: .

CDR3aa: CASSSRQGGDTQYF
CDR3nt: TGTGCCAGCAGCTCACGACAGGGTGGAGATACGCAGTATTTT
v_gene: TRBV7-2
abundance: few
j_gene: TRBJ2-3
d_gene: TRBD1

CDR3aa: CASRPRGRDGYTEAFF
CDR3nt: TGTGCCAGCAGGCCCCGGGGTCGGGATGGGTACACTGAAGCTTTCTTT
v_gene: TRBV12-3/TRBV12-4
abundance: few
j_gene: TRBJ1-1
d_gene: .

CDR3aa: CASTDTTYNEQFF
CDR3nt: TGTGCCAGTACGGACACTACCTACAATGAGCAGTTCTTC
v_gene: TRBV19
abundance: .
j_gene: TRBJ2-1
d_gene: .

CDR3aa: CASSSRGGTSLQETQYF
CDR3nt: TGTGCCAGCAGCTCGCGGGGGGGAACTAGCTTACAAGAGACCCAGTACTTC
v_gene: TRBV7-8
abundance: few
j_gene: TRBJ2-5
d_gene: TRBD2

CDR3aa: CASSPQQGVYEQYF
CDR3nt: TGTGCCAGCAGCCCCCAGCAGGGGGTCTACGAGCAGTACTTC
v_gene: TRBV7-9
abundance: few
j_gene: TRBJ2-7
d_gene: TRBD1